The present T cell receptor beta chain was sequenced within a study of CD8 T cells in Susac syndrome. V dropped 8 bases and J dropped 2 bases, with 15 bases sitting between them. From germline, CDR1 is LNHDA and CDR2 SQIVND (reference sequence). The CDR3 is 14 residues long. With random hexamers, reverse transcription was performed on about 0.5 to 1 ug of RNA. TCRdb reprocessed the immunoSEQ multiplex PCR reads via MiXCR and lists one record per CDR3 protein. Of some 250,000 distinct CDR3 sequences in the sample, 95% to 97% were seen once. The sample consisted of CD4+ T cells from PBMCs. The receptor's source is a human donor with Susac syndrome. V usage is TRBV19 and J usage is TRBJ1-2; D remains unclear. CDR3 sequence (DNA): TGTGCCAGTGGATACACAAGAGAAAACTATGGCTACACCTTC. It specifies CASGYTRENYGYTF.